This passage covers 27 T cell receptor beta chains from one sample sequenced in a study of blood T cell repertoires in COVID-19. Assay used: immunoSEQ multiplex PCR; TCRdb lists only in-frame clones, some missing. The sample carries over 200,000 clones, roughly nine tenths recorded once. The sequencing sample was made of peripheral blood. All receptors come from a man aged 25 to 45 with acute or convalescent COVID-19.

The chain employs TRBV14 and TRBJ2-7; a weak D match, TRBD1 (5 bases). The ends were cut back, 1 base at V and 3 bases at J, with 10 bases in the middle. This CDR3 comprises 14 residues. CDR1 and CDR2 (germline): SGHDN, FVKESK. The DNA of the CDR3 is TGTGCCAGCAGCCAAGGGTACAGGTACTACGAGCAGTACTTC. Translation gives CASSQGYRYYEQYF.

The chain couples TRBV19 to TRBJ2-7; 7 positions agree with TRBD1. V shed 4 bases, J shed 3 bases, and the junction held 3 bases outside the gene matches. There are 13 residues in the CDR3. Germline CDR1 and CDR2: LNHDA and SQIVND (reference sequence). The CDR3 protein is CASSSGQDYEQYF. The CDR3 region has the DNA TGTGCCAGTAGTAGTGGACAGGACTACGAGCAGTACTTC.

This chain links TRBV6-4 with TRBJ1-1, with a possible D match to TRBD1 (6 bases). The CDR3 covers 15 residues. The ends were cut back, 6 bases at V and 1 base at J, with 15 bases in the middle. Germline V gene lookup returns CDR1 MRHNA and CDR2 SNTAGT. This chain's CDR3 is CASRIQGVENTEAFF. The CDR3 coding sequence is TGTGCCAGCAGGATACAGGGAGTAGAGAACACTGAAGCTTTCTTT.

This clone was counted between two and nine times. The chain links TRBV4-2 to TRBJ2-2, with 8 bases that match TRBD2. CDR1 is LGHNA and CDR2 is YNFKEQ in the germline V gene. The ends lost 4 bases at V and 5 bases at J; junction bases unmatched: 6. The CDR3 contains 15 residues. The CDR3 region has the DNA TGTGCCAGCAGCCCGGGACTAGTGGGAACCGGGGAGCTGTTTTTT. This gives the protein CASSPGLVGTGELFF.

Turning to this clone: Other DNA variants within this sample encode the same CDR3. The rearrangement links TRBV28 to TRBJ1-3, with D hard to call. Trimming pared 2 bases from V and 0 bases from J, leaving 5 bases between. Germline V gene sequence: CDR1 MDHEN, CDR2 SYDVKM. This CDR3 spans 14 amino acids. This chain's CDR3 is CASSLGSSGNTIYF. CDR3 nucleotides: TGTGCCAGCAGTTTAGGGAGCTCTGGAAACACCATATATTTT.

The V gene is TRBV9, the J gene TRBJ2-2, with 12 nucleotides matching TRBD2. CDR3 length: 14 amino acids. Trimming took 8 bases from V and 6 from J; bases not matched to a gene: 5. Germline CDR1 reads SGDLS; CDR2 reads YYNGEE. CDR3: CASSTSGSPGELFF. The CDR3 region has the DNA TGTGCCAGTTCGACTAGCGGGAGCCCCGGGGAGCTGTTTTTT.

This chain connects TRBV3-1 (or the pseudogene TRBV3-2) to TRBJ2-1; D might be TRBD2 (6 bases). There are 16 residues in the CDR3. Trimming pared 4 bases from V and 2 bases from J, leaving 15 bases between. Germline CDR1 reads LGHDT; CDR2 reads YNNKEL (reference sequence). CDR3 in amino acids: CASSPIREWAYNEQFF. The CDR3 region has the DNA TGTGCCAGCAGCCCTATACGGGAGTGGGCCTACAATGAGCAGTTCTTC.

This chain links TRBV19 with TRBJ2-7; 8 nucleotides align to TRBD1. With 6 bases clipped from V and 1 base from J, the junction kept 5 bases outside the gene matches. This CDR3 is 14 amino acids long. Germline V lookup: CDR1 LNHDA, CDR2 SQIVND (reference sequence). The CDR3 DNA reads TGTGCCAGTAGAACCCGGGACAGGTCCTACGAGCAGTACTTC. Its protein product is CASRTRDRSYEQYF.

This clone was seen just once. The gene calls are TRBV28 and TRBJ2-2; 7 bases line up with TRBD1. Unmatched junction bases numbered 8, after V lost 0 bases and J lost 4 bases. The CDR3 length is 17 residues. Germline values: CDR1 MDHEN, CDR2 SYDVKM. Here the CDR3 DNA reads TGTGCCAGCAGTTTATGGACAGGGTGGCCCCCCACCGGGGAGCTGTTTTTT. Translated: CASSLWTGWPPTGELFF.

The chain links TRBV5-5 to TRBJ1-5, with 11 positions matching TRBD1. This CDR3 is built from 17 residues. After removal of 4 bases from V and 2 bases from J, the junction contained 8 bases not matched to a gene. CDR1 is SGHKS and CDR2 is YYEKEE in the germline V gene (reference sequence). In DNA, the CDR3 is TGTGCCAGCAGCCCCGGGACAGGGGGTCTAGGCAATCAGCCCCAGCATTTT. Translating it yields CASSPGTGGLGNQPQHF.

This clone was counted between two and nine times. The chain recombines TRBV28 with TRBJ2-2; D is perhaps TRBD2 (6 bases). With 6 bases removed from V and 7 bases from J, the gap between germline ends came to 15 bases. This CDR3 region has 14 residues. Germline V gene sequence: CDR1 MDHEN, CDR2 SYDVKM. CDR3 region: CASSKRGAGGELFF. CDR3 DNA sequence: TGTGCCAGCAGCAAGCGCGGGGCGGGCGGGGAGCTGTTTTTT.

The rearrangement links TRBV5-8 to TRBJ2-1; D not certain. V lost 1 base and J lost 14, with 4 bases in between. This CDR3 is 9 amino acids long. Germline-derived CDR1 and CDR2 are SGHTS and YDEGEE. CDR3 protein: CASSLSEFF. Here the CDR3 DNA reads TGTGCCAGCAGCTTGTCTGAGTTCTTC.

The chain has TRBV19 and TRBJ2-7, with 9 bases fitting TRBD1. The CDR3 is 13 amino acids. J was trimmed by 8 bases and V by 3 bases; bases with no gene match: 5. Per the germline V gene, CDR1 is LNHDA and CDR2 is SQIVND (reference sequence). CDR3: CASSIRDREKQYF. The CDR3, as DNA: TGTGCCAGTAGTATCCGGGACAGGGAGAAGCAGTACTTC.

The chain carries TRBV19 and TRBJ2-2; the D gene is possibly TRBD2 (5 bases). V was cut by 10 bases and J by 4 bases, with 19 bases left in between. CDR1 is LNHDA, CDR2 SQIVND, per germline (reference sequence). The CDR3 consists of 15 residues. CDR3 sequence: CATSSSSRSTGELFF. DNA of the CDR3: TGTGCCACATCTTCGTCTAGCAGGAGCACCGGGGAGCTGTTTTTT.

CDR3 sequence (DNA): TGCAGCGTTGGCCCTAGCGGTAACTACGAGCAGTACTTC. This codes for CSVGPSGNYEQYF. The J gene is TRBJ2-7, the V gene TRBV29-1; 7 positions match TRBD2. Looked up from germline, CDR1 is SQVTM and CDR2 is ANQGSEA. The ends lost 4 bases at V and 3 bases at J; junction bases unmatched: 6. The CDR3 consists of 13 residues.

This chain connects TRBV29-1 to TRBJ2-2; TRBD1 agrees at 8 bases. The CDR3 extends over 15 amino acids. With V trimmed by 0 bases and J by 6 bases, 6 bases remained unmatched. The germline CDR1 and CDR2 sequences are SQVTM and ANQGSEA. CDR3: CSVEDMDRAAGELFF. CDR3 sequence (DNA): TGCAGCGTTGAAGATATGGACAGGGCGGCCGGGGAGCTGTTTTTT.

The V and J genes are TRBV10-1 and TRBJ2-3, with 13 bases lining up with TRBD2. Germline values: CDR1 WNHNN, CDR2 SYGVQD (reference sequence). The length of the CDR3 is 17 residues. V shed 0 bases and J 4 bases; nucleotides not matched to a gene: 4. The CDR3 DNA follows: TGCGCCAGCAGTGAGTCCTCCGGACTAGCGGGAGCAGATACGCAGTATTTT. This sequence encodes CASSESSGLAGADTQYF.

The chain combines TRBV3-1 (or the pseudogene TRBV3-2) with TRBJ1-6; D gene uncertain. Germline V lookup: CDR1 LGHDT, CDR2 YNNKEL (reference sequence). The CDR3 is 12 amino acids. Trimming took 3 bases from V and 13 from J, leaving 10 bases between them. CDR3 sequence (DNA): TGTGCCAGCAGCCATGCCAGGTTTCCCCTCCACTTT. Translation: CASSHARFPLHF.

The chain has TRBV13 and TRBJ2-7, with TRBD1 matching 8 bases. Losses at the gene ends were 2 bases for V and 3 bases for J; bases not matched to a gene: 3. From germline, CDR1 is PRHDT and CDR2 FYEKMQ (reference sequence). The CDR3 is 14 residues long. The CDR3, as DNA: TGTGCCAGCAGCTTACCAGGGGGCAGCTACGAGCAGTACTTC. It codes for CASSLPGGSYEQYF.

The chain employs TRBV2 and TRBJ2-3; 7 bases align to TRBD2. V lost 7 bases to trimming and J lost 6 bases; unmatched junction nucleotides: 7. The CDR3 length is 13 residues. Germline assignment: CDR1 SNHLY and CDR2 FYNNEI. The CDR3 loop is CASNQRGGDTQYF. In DNA form, the CDR3 reads TGTGCCAGCAACCAGCGGGGCGGGGATACGCAGTATTTT.

The rearrangement links TRBV3-1 (or the pseudogene TRBV3-2) to TRBJ2-1; no reliable D call. In germline, CDR1 is LGHDT, CDR2 YNNKEL (reference sequence). This CDR3 has 15 amino acids. V gave up 2 bases and J gave up 8 bases, with 16 bases separating them. This CDR3 is CASSQSPIGIHEQFF. The CDR3 DNA sequence: TGTGCCAGCAGCCAATCCCCCATTGGCATCCATGAGCAGTTCTTC.

The chain carries TRBV27 and TRBJ2-1; 14 bases match TRBD2. V lost 5 bases and J lost 7; bases outside the gene matches: 4. The CDR3 sequence is 15 residues long. The germline gives CDR1 MNHEY, CDR2 SMNVEV (reference sequence). In DNA, the CDR3 is TGTGCCAGCAGTGTGACTAGCGGGAGGGTAAATGAGCAGTTCTTC. Residues: CASSVTSGRVNEQFF.

V gene TRBV14 combines with J gene TRBJ2-3; D ambiguous. This CDR3 spans 15 amino acids. The V gene lost 1 base and the J gene lost 3 bases, with 11 bases spanning the gap. Germline V gene data show CDR1 as SGHDN and CDR2 as FVKESK. The CDR3 region is CASSQGIVQTDTQYF. The CDR3 nucleotides read TGTGCCAGCAGCCAAGGAATAGTCCAAACAGATACGCAGTATTTT.

The chain has TRBV5-1 and TRBJ1-5; D may be TRBD1 (5 bases). This CDR3 is 15 amino acids long. Trimming took off 0 bases at V and 8 bases at J, with 15 bases between the two ends. The V gene's germline CDR1 is SGHRS and CDR2 YFSETQ. In DNA form, the CDR3 reads TGCGCCAGCAGCTTGGACGGGGGGGAGAGCAAGCCCCAGCATTTT. Translated, it gives CASSLDGGESKPQHF.

This clone was seen only once. The V call is TRBV6-6, the J call TRBJ2-7; D not resolved. CDR1 and CDR2 (germline): MNHNY, SVGAGI (reference sequence). Trimming took 2 bases from V and 6 from J, leaving 11 bases between them. This CDR3 region has 13 residues. The CDR3 DNA follows: TGTGCCAGCAGTTACGCCACAGTGTCCGAGCAGTACTTC. It is translated as CASSYATVSEQYF.

This sequence joins TRBV10-3 and TRBJ2-7; the D gene is possibly TRBD1 (5 bases). V was pared by 5 bases and J by 6 bases, with 11 bases between. Germline-derived CDR1 and CDR2 are ENHRY and SYGVKD. The CDR3 sequence is 12 residues long. CDR3 sequence reads: CAISFQGAEQYF. In DNA, the CDR3 is TGTGCCATCAGTTTTCAAGGGGCCGAGCAGTACTTC.

The CDR3 loop reads CASSLAGGTYEQYF. CDR3 nucleotides: TGTGCCAGCAGCTTAGCGGGAGGGACCTACGAGCAGTACTTC. V and J are TRBV5-4 and TRBJ2-7; 10 bases line up with TRBD2. V was pared by 2 bases and J by 2 bases, with 1 base of the junction left unmatched. Germline-derived CDR1 and CDR2 are SGHNT and YYREEE (reference sequence). The CDR3 covers 14 residues.